The following is a T cell receptor beta chain sequence with its context. The sample belongs to a study of T cell changes during pregnancy in multiple sclerosis. Method: immunoSEQ multiplex PCR; TCRdb's copy keeps in-frame clones and lacks some. The table shows approximately 99,000 clones, with roughly 92% occurring only once. The germline V gene encodes CDR1 GTSNPN and CDR2 SVGIG (reference sequence). The CDR3 is made up of 16 amino acids. Trimming removed 3 bases at V and 7 bases at J, with 25 bases between. The chain links TRBV30 to TRBJ2-7, with a possible D match to TRBD1 (5 bases). This material consisted of peripheral blood, taken after pregnancy. This sequence originates from a female donor with multiple sclerosis, enrolled in a pregnancy study. The CDR3: CAWRFQDNSHQREQYF. Written as DNA, the CDR3 is TGTGCCTGGAGGTTTCAGGACAACAGCCATCAGAGAGAGCAGTACTTC.